This T cell receptor (beta chain) was sequenced during a study of blood T cell repertoires in COVID-19. Study summary: Some COVID-19 samples were acute and others convalescent; all came from the United States, Italy and Spain. Nucleic acid was either cDNA or gDNA, and it came from T cells, B-cell-depleted T cells, or PBMCs.

The J segment lost 5 bases and the V segment lost 4 bases, leaving 8 bases of the junction unmatched. CDR3 length: 17 amino acids. From germline, CDR1 is KGHDR and CDR2 SFDVKD. Data came from immunoSEQ multiplex PCR; TCRdb stores just in-frame clones and leaves some out. This sample yields roughly 170,000 clones, of which 83% are seen a single time; 3.6% belongs to the top ten. Across about two dozen US areas, participants ranged in age from about 18 to 90 years. Membership in each cohort depended on participant-reported clinical history. The gene calls are TRBV24-1 and TRBJ2-3, with 13 bases that match TRBD2. The sample was PBMCs or T cells enriched from blood (not recorded which). This clonotype originated in a woman aged 50 to 60 in a cohort exposed to, infected with or recovered from COVID-19 (not recorded which). The CDR3 sequence: CATSDPGLAGEGDTQYF. The CDR3 coding sequence is TGTGCCACCAGTGACCCTGGACTAGCGGGAGAGGGAGATACGCAGTATTTT.